This entry is about one TCR beta chain. Its antigen is not known. The data are from a study of shared clonotypes between healthy human individuals. The study's findings and limits: A generally larger estimated richness was seen in naive subsets than in memory subsets.

TCRdb's copy holds only in-frame clones and misses some; the assay was immunoSEQ multiplex PCR. The sample shows over a million clones, around 74% of them seen only once. The receptor's source is a man younger than 30 in good health. The sequencing sample was made of memory CD4+ T cells sorted from blood. Subset of the sample: CD45RA-negative fraction.

CDR3 residues: CASSAKRTGQKAGELFF. The CDR3, as DNA: TGTGCCAGCAGTGCCAAAAGGACAGGCCAGAAGGCCGGGGAGCTGTTTTTT. The chain combines TRBV6-1 with TRBJ2-2, with 7 positions matching TRBD1. Per germline, CDR1 MNHNS and CDR2 SASEGT. The CDR3 length is 17 residues. V lost 4 bases and J lost 6; bases outside the gene matches: 14.